A selection of T cell receptor beta chains follows, all from one sample in a study of identifying expanded T cells in peripheral blood. Produced via immunoSEQ multiplex PCR; TCRdb's table is partial and in-frame only. The repertoire holds around 81,000 clones, with roughly 81% as singletons. What was sequenced was blood. The origin of the receptors is a person aged 18 to 75 in good health. Each CDR3 is given with its conserved first and last residue. A D gene is named only where the DNA matches it firmly. Size is stated for part of the rows, as once, few or many counts, or as a class when the clone is expanded.

d_gene,v_gene,j_gene,abundance,CDR3nt,CDR3aa
TRBD1,TRBV5-8,TRBJ1-5,.,TGTGCCAGCAGCCTTGGGACAGTAAAGAATCAGCCCCAGCATTTT,CASSLGTVKNQPQHF
TRBD1,TRBV4-3,TRBJ1-1,few,TGCGCCAGCAGCCAAGCGGAAGGGGGCGCGGGGAACACTGAAGCTTTCTTT,CASSQAEGGAGNTEAFF
.,TRBV2,TRBJ2-7,.,TGTGCCAGCAGAGAACTCGGCGCGTCGAACGAGCAGTACTTC,CASRELGASNEQYF
TRBD2,TRBV18,TRBJ2-1,.,TGTGCCAGCTCACCCCTAGCGGGGGAAGGCAATGAGCAGTTCTTC,CASSPLAGEGNEQFF
.,TRBV7-9,TRBJ2-6,.,TGTGCCAGCGACCGGCTGGCATCTGGGGCCAACGTCCTGACTTTC,CASDRLASGANVLTF
.,TRBV9,TRBJ1-4,.,TGTGCCAGCAGCGTAGGCCGAGGGACAACTAATGAAAAACTGTTTTTT,CASSVGRGTTNEKLFF
.,TRBV29-1,TRBJ1-1,.,TGCAGCGTTGGGTTATGGAGCGCTTGGGACACTGAAGCTTTCTTT,CSVGLWSAWDTEAFF
.,TRBV6-5,TRBJ1-1,.,TGTGCCAGCAGCCGCCAAGGGTTCAACACTGAAGCTTTCTTT,CASSRQGFNTEAFF
TRBD2,TRBV11-2,TRBJ2-7,.,TGTGCCAGCAGCCCACTAGCGGGGGGTGCCTACGAGCAGTACTTC,CASSPLAGGAYEQYF
.,TRBV5-5,TRBJ1-2,.,TGTGCCAGCAGCTTTTCGGAGGGGTCCTCTGTTTACACCTTC,CASSFSEGSSVYTF
.,TRBV7-2,TRBJ2-3,few,TGTGCCAGCAGCTTATTGATAGATACGCAGTATTTT,CASSLLIDTQYF
TRBD1,TRBV5-1,TRBJ2-2,.,TGCGCCAGCGCAACAGGGGCCACCGGGGAGCTGTTTTTT,CASATGATGELFF
.,TRBV30,TRBJ2-3,.,TGTGCCTGGAGTGTCGATACGCAGTATTTT,CAWSVDTQYF
.,TRBV6-5,TRBJ1-2,few,TGTGCCAGCAGTTACTCGGCAGGTCAAGGGGATACGGGCTACACCTTC,CASSYSAGQGDTGYTF
.,TRBV7-2,TRBJ1-1,once,TGTGCCAGCAGCCCTCAACAGGGTGGGAACACTGAAGCTTTCTTT,CASSPQQGGNTEAFF
.,TRBV10-1,TRBJ1-1,.,TGCGCCAGCAGTGAGGGACCTCGTTTGGGGACTGAAGCTTTCTTT,CASSEGPRLGTEAFF
.,TRBV30,TRBJ1-5,few,TGTGCCTGGAGTGCTACATCCAATCAGCCCCAGCATTTT,CAWSATSNQPQHF
.,TRBV7-7,TRBJ2-2,.,TGTGCCAGCAGCCCAGGGTTCACCGGGGAGCTGTTTTTT,CASSPGFTGELFF
TRBD2,TRBV7-8,TRBJ2-1,.,TGTGCCAGCAGCTTAGGGCTCTTAGCGGGGGCCTCTAGCTCCTACAATGAGCAGTTCTTC,CASSLGLLAGASSSYNEQFF
TRBD1,TRBV11-2,TRBJ2-5,.,TGTGCCAGCAGCGTTACTCAGGGACAGCTCCAAGAGACCCAGTACTTC,CASSVTQGQLQETQYF
.,TRBV7-9,TRBJ1-1,.,TGTGCCAGCAGTCAAAAGGGAACTGAAGCTTTCTTT,CASSQKGTEAFF
TRBD2,TRBV18,TRBJ2-7,once,TGTGCCAGCTCAAATTCCCGACTAGCGGCGAGCTCCTACGAGCAGTACTTC,CASSNSRLAASSYEQYF
TRBD1,TRBV6-1,TRBJ1-2,.,TGTGCCAGCAGCCCGGACAGGGATCGATGGTATGGCTACACCTTC,CASSPDRDRWYGYTF
.,TRBV5-1,TRBJ1-1,few,TGCGCCAGCAGCTATGGGGGGTTGAACACTGAAGCTTTCTTT,CASSYGGLNTEAFF
TRBD1,TRBV4-3,TRBJ1-2,.,TGCGCCAGCAGCCAAGATAGTGGACAGGGGTACGGCTACACCTTC,CASSQDSGQGYGYTF
TRBD2,TRBV4-1,TRBJ2-3,.,TGCGCCAGCAGCCTCCTAGCGGGGGGGACAGATACGCAGTATTTT,CASSLLAGGTDTQYF
TRBD2,TRBV7-2,TRBJ2-7,.,TGTGCCAGCAGCCACACGGGACTAGCGGGGACCTACGAGCAGTACTTC,CASSHTGLAGTYEQYF
.,TRBV18,TRBJ1-1,.,TGTGCCAGCTCACCAACTCCGGGACACCCACTGGCGAACACTGAAGCTTTCTTT,CASSPTPGHPLANTEAFF
.,TRBV6-1,TRBJ2-7,.,TGTGCCAGCAGTTGGTCAGGGGAGCAGTACTTC,CASSWSGEQYF
TRBD1,TRBV19,TRBJ2-5,.,TGTGCCAGTAGGCCCCGGGACAGGGGTCGAGAGACCCAGTACTTC,CASRPRDRGRETQYF
.,TRBV2,TRBJ2-7,.,TGTGCCAGCAGTCCCGCCTACGAGCAGTACTTC,CASSPAYEQYF
.,TRBV4-3,TRBJ2-7,.,TGCGCCAGCAGCCAAGATACAGTTATTTCTGAGCAGTACTTC,CASSQDTVISEQYF
.,TRBV7-9,TRBJ1-1,.,TGTGCCAGCAGCTCCGGACGGCTCAACACTGAAGCTTTCTTT,CASSSGRLNTEAFF
.,TRBV11-2,TRBJ2-7,.,TGTGCCAGCAGCTCGTCGACCCGTCTCTCGGGGGAGCAGTACTTC,CASSSSTRLSGEQYF
.,TRBV29-1,TRBJ1-1,few,TGCAGCGTTGGGCCGGAGAACACTGAAGCTTTCTTT,CSVGPENTEAFF
.,TRBV5-8,TRBJ2-5,.,TGTGCCAGCAGCTACACCGGGACTTTAGAGACCCAGTACTTC,CASSYTGTLETQYF
TRBD2,TRBV19,TRBJ2-3,.,TGTGCCAGTAGTATAGATCGCCCCACCTGGGGGGGAACAGATACGCAGTATTTT,CASSIDRPTWGGTDTQYF
.,TRBV30,TRBJ1-1,.,TGTGCCTGGAGTGTACTATCCCTCCTCAGGAACACTGAAGCTTTCTTT,CAWSVLSLLRNTEAFF
.,TRBV11-2,TRBJ2-3,few,TGTGCCAGCAGCTTAGGGGCAGGGACTAGCACAGATACGCAGTATTTT,CASSLGAGTSTDTQYF
.,TRBV5-6,TRBJ2-2,.,TGTGCCAGCAGCTTGGGCTACGCCGGGGAGCTGTTTTTT,CASSLGYAGELFF
.,TRBV14,TRBJ1-1,.,TGTGCCAGCAGCCAAGATACGGGGAATATGAACACTGAAGCTTTCTTT,CASSQDTGNMNTEAFF
TRBD1,TRBV7-4,TRBJ1-2,few,TGTGCCAGCAGCTTCCAGGACAGGGAAATCCGCTTGTTGTGTCATGGCTACACCTTC,CASSFQDREIRLLCHGYTF
.,TRBV14,TRBJ2-7,.,TGTGCCAGCAGCCATGTACTGACCGAAGCTCCCACACGGATCTCCTACGAGCAGTACTTC,CASSHVLTEAPTRISYEQYF
TRBD2,TRBV6-6,TRBJ2-7,few,TGTGCCAGCAGTTACGCGCTAGCGGGGGGGCCGCATGAGCAGTACTTC,CASSYALAGGPHEQYF